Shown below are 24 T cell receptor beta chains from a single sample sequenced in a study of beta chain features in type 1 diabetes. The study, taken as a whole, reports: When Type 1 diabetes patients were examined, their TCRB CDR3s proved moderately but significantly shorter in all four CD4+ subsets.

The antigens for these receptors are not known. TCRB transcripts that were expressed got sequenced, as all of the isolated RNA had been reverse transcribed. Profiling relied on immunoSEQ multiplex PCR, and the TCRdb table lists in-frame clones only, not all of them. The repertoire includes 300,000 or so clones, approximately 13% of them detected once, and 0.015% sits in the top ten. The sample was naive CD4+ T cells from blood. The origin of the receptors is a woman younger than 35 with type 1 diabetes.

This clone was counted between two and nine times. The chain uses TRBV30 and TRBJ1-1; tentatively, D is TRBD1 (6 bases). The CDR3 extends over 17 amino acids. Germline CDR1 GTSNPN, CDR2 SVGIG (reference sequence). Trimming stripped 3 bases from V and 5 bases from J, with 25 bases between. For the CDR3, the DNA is TGTGCCTGGAGCACCTCCCGGACAGCAAGGTCGGGGACTGAAGCTTTCTTT. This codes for CAWSTSRTARSGTEAFF.

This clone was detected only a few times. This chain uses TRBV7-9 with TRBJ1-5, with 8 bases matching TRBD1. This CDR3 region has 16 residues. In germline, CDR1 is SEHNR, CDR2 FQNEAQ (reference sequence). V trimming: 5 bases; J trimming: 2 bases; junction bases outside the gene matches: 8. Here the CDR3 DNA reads TGTGCCAGCAGCCCAGGACAGGGTTCGGGCAATCAGCCCCAGCATTTT. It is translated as CASSPGQGSGNQPQHF.

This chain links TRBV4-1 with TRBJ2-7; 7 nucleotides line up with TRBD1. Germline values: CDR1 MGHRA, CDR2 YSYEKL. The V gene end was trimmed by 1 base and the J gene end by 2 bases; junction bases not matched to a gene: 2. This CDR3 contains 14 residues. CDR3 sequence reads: CASSQVDRAYEQYV. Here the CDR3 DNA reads TGCGCCAGCAGCCAAGTTGACAGGGCCTACGAGCAGTACGTC.

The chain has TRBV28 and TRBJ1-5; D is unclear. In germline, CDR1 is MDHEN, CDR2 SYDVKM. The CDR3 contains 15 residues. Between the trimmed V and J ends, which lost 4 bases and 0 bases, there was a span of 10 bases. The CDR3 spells CASSSHGNSNQPQHF. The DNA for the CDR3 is TGTGCCAGCAGTTCCCACGGGAATAGCAATCAGCCCCAGCATTTT.

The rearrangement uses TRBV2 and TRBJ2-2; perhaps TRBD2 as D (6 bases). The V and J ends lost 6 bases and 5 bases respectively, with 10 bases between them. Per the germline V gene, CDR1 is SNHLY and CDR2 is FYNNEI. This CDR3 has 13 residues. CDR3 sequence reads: CASRTRETGELFF. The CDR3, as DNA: TGTGCCAGCAGGACTAGAGAGACCGGGGAGCTGTTTTTT.

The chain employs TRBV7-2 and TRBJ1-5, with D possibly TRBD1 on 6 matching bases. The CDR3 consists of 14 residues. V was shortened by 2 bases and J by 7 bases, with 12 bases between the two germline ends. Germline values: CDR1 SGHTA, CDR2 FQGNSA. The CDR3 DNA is TGTGCCAGCAGCTTACGAGTACAGGGACAGCCCCAGCATTTT. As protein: CASSLRVQGQPQHF.

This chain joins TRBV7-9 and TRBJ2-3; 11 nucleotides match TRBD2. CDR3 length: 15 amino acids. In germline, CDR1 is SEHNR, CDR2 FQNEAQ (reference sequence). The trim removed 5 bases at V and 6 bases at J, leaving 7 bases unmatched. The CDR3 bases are TGTGCCAGCAGCCGCTCTAGCGGGAGGATGGATACGCAGTATTTT. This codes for CASSRSSGRMDTQYF.

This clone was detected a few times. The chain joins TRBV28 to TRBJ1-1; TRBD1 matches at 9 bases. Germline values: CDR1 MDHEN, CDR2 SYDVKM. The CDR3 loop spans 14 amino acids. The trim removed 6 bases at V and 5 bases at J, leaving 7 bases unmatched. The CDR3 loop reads CASRVMTGGTEAFF. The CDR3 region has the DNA TGTGCCAGCAGGGTCATGACAGGGGGAACTGAAGCTTTCTTT.

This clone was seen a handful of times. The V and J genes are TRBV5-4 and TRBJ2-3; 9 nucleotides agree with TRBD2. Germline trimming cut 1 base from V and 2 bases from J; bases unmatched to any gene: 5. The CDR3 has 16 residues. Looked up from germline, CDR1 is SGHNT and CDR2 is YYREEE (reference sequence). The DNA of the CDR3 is TGTGCCAGCAGCTTGTGGCTAGCGGGGCCCACAGATACGCAGTATTTT. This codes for CASSLWLAGPTDTQYF.

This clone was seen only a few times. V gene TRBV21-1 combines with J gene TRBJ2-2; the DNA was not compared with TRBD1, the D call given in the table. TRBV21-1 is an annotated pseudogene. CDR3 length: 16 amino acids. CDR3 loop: CASSKGGRDDTGELFF. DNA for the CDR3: TGTGCCAGCAGCAAAGGAGGCAGGGATGACACCGGGGAGCTGTTTTTT.

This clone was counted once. CDR3 sequence: CAISDFLRGEQYV. The DNA of the CDR3 is TGTGCCATCAGTGATTTCCTACGCGGGGAGCAGTACGTC. This rearrangement joins TRBV10-3 to TRBJ2-7; TRBD2 might be the D (5 bases). V was clipped by 3 bases and J by 7 bases, with 13 bases between them. There are 13 residues in the CDR3. From germline, CDR1 is ENHRY and CDR2 SYGVKD.

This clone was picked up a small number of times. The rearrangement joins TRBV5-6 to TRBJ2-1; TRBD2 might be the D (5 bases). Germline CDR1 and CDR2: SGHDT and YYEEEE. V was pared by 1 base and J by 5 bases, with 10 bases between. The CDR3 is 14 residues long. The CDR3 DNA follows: TGTGCCAGCAGCTTGCGGGGAAGAAACAATGAGCAGTTCTTC. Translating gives CASSLRGRNNEQFF.

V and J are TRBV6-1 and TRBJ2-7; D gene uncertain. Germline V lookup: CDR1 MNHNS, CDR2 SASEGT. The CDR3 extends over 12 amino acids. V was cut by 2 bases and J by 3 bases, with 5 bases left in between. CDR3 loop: CASSERNYEQYV. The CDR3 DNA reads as TGTGCCAGCAGTGAAAGAAACTACGAGCAGTACGTC.

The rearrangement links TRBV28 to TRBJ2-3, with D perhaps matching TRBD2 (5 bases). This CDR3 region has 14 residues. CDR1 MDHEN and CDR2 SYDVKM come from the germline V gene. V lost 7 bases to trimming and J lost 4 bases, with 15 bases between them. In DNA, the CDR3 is TGTGCCAGCATGGAGGTAGGACGGGCAGATACGCAGTATTTT. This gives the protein CASMEVGRADTQYF.

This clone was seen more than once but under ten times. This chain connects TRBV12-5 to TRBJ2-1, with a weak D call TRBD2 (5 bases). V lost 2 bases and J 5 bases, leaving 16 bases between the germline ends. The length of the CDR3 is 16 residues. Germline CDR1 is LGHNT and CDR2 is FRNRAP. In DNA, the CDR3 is TGTGCTAGTGGTTTGTCTAGAGGGCCGACTAACAATGAGCAGTTCTTC. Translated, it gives CASGLSRGPTNNEQFF.

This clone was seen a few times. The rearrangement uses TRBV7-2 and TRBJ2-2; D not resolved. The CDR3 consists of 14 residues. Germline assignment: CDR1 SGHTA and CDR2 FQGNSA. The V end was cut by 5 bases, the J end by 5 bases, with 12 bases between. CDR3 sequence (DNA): TGTGCCAGCAGCGCCTTGGCAGTTACCGGGGAGCTGTTTTTT. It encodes CASSALAVTGELFF.

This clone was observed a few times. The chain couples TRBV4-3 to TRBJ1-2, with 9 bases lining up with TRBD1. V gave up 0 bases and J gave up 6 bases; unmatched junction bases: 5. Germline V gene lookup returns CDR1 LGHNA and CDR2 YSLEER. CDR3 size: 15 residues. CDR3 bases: TGCGCCAGCAGCCAAGAGACAGGGGGTGGGCATGGCTACACCTTC. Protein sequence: CASSQETGGGHGYTF.

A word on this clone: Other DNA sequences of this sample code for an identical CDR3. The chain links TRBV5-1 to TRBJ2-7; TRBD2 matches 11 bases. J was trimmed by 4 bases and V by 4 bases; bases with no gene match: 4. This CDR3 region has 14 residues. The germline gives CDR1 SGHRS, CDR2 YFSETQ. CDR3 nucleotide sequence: TGCGCCAGCAGCCCAGGGACTAGCGGTTACGAGCAGTACTTC. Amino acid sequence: CASSPGTSGYEQYF.

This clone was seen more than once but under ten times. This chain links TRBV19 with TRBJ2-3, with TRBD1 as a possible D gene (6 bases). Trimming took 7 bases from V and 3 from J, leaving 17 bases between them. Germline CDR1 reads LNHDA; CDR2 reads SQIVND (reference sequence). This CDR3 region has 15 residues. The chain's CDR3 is CASTLQTQGTDTQYF. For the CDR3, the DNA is TGTGCCAGTACTCTACAAACCCAGGGGACAGATACGCAGTATTTT.

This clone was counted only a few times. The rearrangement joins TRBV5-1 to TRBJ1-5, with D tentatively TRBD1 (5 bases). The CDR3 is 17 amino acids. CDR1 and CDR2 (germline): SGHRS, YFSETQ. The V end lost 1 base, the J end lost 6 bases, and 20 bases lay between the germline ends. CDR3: CASSLFGGQGLGQPQHF. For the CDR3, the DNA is TGCGCCAGCAGCTTGTTCGGCGGGCAGGGACTCGGTCAGCCCCAGCATTTT. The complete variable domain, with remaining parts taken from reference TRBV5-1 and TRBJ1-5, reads KAGVTQTPRYLIKTRGQQVTLSCSPISGHRSVSWYQQTPGQGLQFLFEYFSETQRNKGNFPGRFSGRQFSNSRSEMNVSTLELGDSALYLCASSLFGGQGLGQPQHFGDGTRLSIL.

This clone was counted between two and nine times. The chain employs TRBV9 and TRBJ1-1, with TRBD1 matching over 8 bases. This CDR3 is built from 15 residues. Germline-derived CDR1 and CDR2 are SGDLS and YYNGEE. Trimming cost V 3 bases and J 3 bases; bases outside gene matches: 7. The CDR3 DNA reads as TGTGCCAGCAGCGAACGGACAGGGCCAGACACTGAAGCTTTCTTT. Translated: CASSERTGPDTEAFF.

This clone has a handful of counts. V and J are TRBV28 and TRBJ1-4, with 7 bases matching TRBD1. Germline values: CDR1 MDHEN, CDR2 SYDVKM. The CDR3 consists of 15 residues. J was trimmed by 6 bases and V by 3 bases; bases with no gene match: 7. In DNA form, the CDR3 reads TGTGCCAGCAGTTTCAAGGGGGCAGAGTATGAAAAACTGTTTTTT. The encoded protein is CASSFKGAEYEKLFF.

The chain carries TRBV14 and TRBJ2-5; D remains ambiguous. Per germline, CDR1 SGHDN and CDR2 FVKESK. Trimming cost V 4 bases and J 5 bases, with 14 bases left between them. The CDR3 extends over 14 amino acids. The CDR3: CASSLGQVRETQYF. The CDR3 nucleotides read TGTGCCAGCAGCCTCGGCCAGGTTCGGGAGACCCAGTACTTC.

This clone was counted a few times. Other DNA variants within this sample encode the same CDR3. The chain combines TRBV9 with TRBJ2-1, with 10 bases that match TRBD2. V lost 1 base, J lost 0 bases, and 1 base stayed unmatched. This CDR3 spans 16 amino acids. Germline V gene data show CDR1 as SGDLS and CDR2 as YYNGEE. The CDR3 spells CASSVLAGASYNEQFF. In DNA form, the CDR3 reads TGTGCCAGCAGCGTACTAGCGGGAGCCTCCTACAATGAGCAGTTCTTC.